This section outlines one TCR beta chain sequence together with its context. The junction does not match germline at one end; this may be a read error. The data were obtained in a study of T cell changes during pregnancy in multiple sclerosis. There are 11 residues in the CDR3. The germline CDR1 and CDR2 sequences are SGHAT and FQNNGV. Method: immunoSEQ multiplex PCR; TCRdb's copy keeps in-frame clones and lacks some. The profile shows 30,000 or so clones, roughly 89% of them singletons. This receptor was identified in a female donor with multiple sclerosis, enrolled in a pregnancy study. This rearrangement joins TRBV11-2 to TRBJ2-7; TRBD1 aligns across 9 bases. Sample: CD8+ T cells from peripheral blood mononuclear cells, taken in the first trimester of pregnancy. CDR3 protein: CASSIGTGSDF. The CDR3 DNA reads as TGTGCCAGCAGCATTGGGACAGGGAGCGACTTC.